These 14 T cell receptor beta chains came from one sample sequenced in a study of T cells after yellow fever vaccination. TCRdb re-called the 5' RACE reads through MiXCR, storing one row per CDR3 protein. Of about 350,000 distinct CDR3 sequences in the sample, about 12% were seen once. The sequences come from CD4+ T cells sorted from PBMCs, collected 15 days after the yellow fever booster vaccination. The receptors here all came from a man younger than 30 who received the YFV17D yellow fever vaccine.

The gene calls are TRBV28 and TRBJ1-5; 10 bases are shared with TRBD1. CDR1 MDHEN and CDR2 SYDVKM come from the germline V gene. This CDR3 is built from 16 residues. Trimming took 4 bases from V and 7 from J; bases not matched to a gene: 10. CDR3 protein: CASSSRGQGLGQPQHF. For the CDR3, the DNA is TGTGCCAGCAGTTCCCGGGGACAGGGGCTCGGGCAGCCCCAGCATTTT.

This chain uses TRBV4-3 with TRBJ2-1; 8 bases match TRBD2. With 0 bases clipped from V and 7 bases from J, the junction kept 8 bases outside the gene matches. The CDR3 is made up of 16 amino acids. Germline V gene data show CDR1 as LGHNA and CDR2 as YSLEER. This CDR3 is CASSQDSQRGSNEQFF. CDR3 sequence (DNA): TGCGCCAGCAGCCAAGATTCCCAGCGGGGGTCGAATGAGCAGTTCTTC.

This clonotype was seen a handful of times. The chain joins TRBV6-5 to TRBJ2-1; TRBD2 matches 9 bases. CDR3 length equals 16 residues. The junction had 5 bases not matched to a gene; V was cut back by 4 bases and J by 1 base. Germline CDR1 and CDR2: MNHEY and SVGAGI. CDR3: CASSWGGGVSYNEQFF. DNA of the CDR3: TGTGCCAGCAGTTGGGGCGGGGGGGTATCCTACAATGAGCAGTTCTTC.

This clonotype was picked up many times. This chain joins TRBV5-1 and TRBJ2-5; possibly TRBD2 for D (6 bases). Germline CDR1 and CDR2: SGHRS and YFSETQ. This CDR3 region has 13 residues. Trimming left V 0 bases short and J 5 bases short, with 8 bases between. For the CDR3, the DNA is TGCGCCAGCAGCTTGGGGGGGGAGGAGACCCAGTACTTC. Translating it yields CASSLGGEETQYF.

This rearrangement joins TRBV29-1 to TRBJ1-1; D perhaps matches TRBD1 (5 bases). Germline-derived CDR1 and CDR2 are SQVTM and ANQGSEA. This CDR3 has 14 amino acids. With 7 bases removed from V and 0 bases from J, the gap between germline ends came to 15 bases. CDR3 bases: TGCAGCGGAAGGGAACGGGGGTTGAACACTGAAGCTTTCTTT. Translation gives CSGRERGLNTEAFF.

The chain uses TRBV23-1 and TRBJ2-7; TRBD1 or TRBD2 may be the D gene (5 bases each). TRBV23-1 has ORF status, its function being uncertain. V was cut by 6 bases and J by 2 bases, with 20 bases left in between. The CDR3 covers 16 residues. The CDR3 DNA reads as TGCGCCAGCAGCACCGGGGCCCCCTCCCACACCTACGAGCAGTACTTC. This translates into CASSTGAPSHTYEQYF.

This clonotype was counted only a few times. The V and J genes are TRBV7-9 and TRBJ2-7; a weak D match, TRBD1 (5 bases). CDR1 is SEHNR and CDR2 is FQNEAQ in the germline V gene (reference sequence). The CDR3 contains 13 residues. Between the trimmed V and J ends, which lost 2 bases and 2 bases, there was a span of 7 bases. DNA for the CDR3: TGTGCCAGCAGCTTAACAGGAGCCTACGAGCAGTACGTC. It translates to CASSLTGAYEQYV.

This clonotype appeared a few times. The chain uses TRBV7-2 and TRBJ2-3; 15 bases agree with TRBD2. Trimming at V came to 1 base and at J to 11 bases, leaving 7 bases not matched to a gene. Germline assignment: CDR1 SGHTA and CDR2 FQGNSA. The CDR3 spans 16 residues. The CDR3 DNA is TGTGCCAGCAGCTTAGGGACTAGCGGGGGGGGAAAGAAGCAGTATTTT. This gives the protein CASSLGTSGGGKKQYF.

This clonotype was observed a handful of times. The CDR3 DNA reads TGTGCCAGCAGCGTAGATAGCCTGCGCGCCGAGCAGTACTTC. It is translated as CASSVDSLRAEQYF. V is TRBV9 and J is TRBJ2-7; no firm D call. CDR1 and CDR2 (germline): SGDLS, YYNGEE. This CDR3 region has 14 residues. Trimming left V 0 bases short and J 6 bases short, with 13 bases between.

This clonotype was picked up a small number of times. The chain combines TRBV7-7 with TRBJ2-5; TRBD1 or TRBD2 may be the D gene (5 bases each). The CDR3 sequence is 15 residues long. Germline V gives CDR1 SSHAT, CDR2 FNYEAQ (reference sequence). V was trimmed by 5 bases and J by 3 bases, leaving 16 bases between them. In DNA form, the CDR3 reads TGTGCCAGCAGCCCGACCGGGACGCGAGAAGAGACCCAGTACTTC. Its translation: CASSPTGTREETQYF.

The chain carries TRBV2 and TRBJ1-5; unclear D gene. CDR3 size: 14 residues. Trimming pared 6 bases from V and 6 bases from J, leaving 15 bases between. The germline V gene encodes CDR1 SNHLY and CDR2 FYNNEI. The CDR3: CASSPDRDPQPQHF. The CDR3 nucleotides read TGTGCCAGCAGCCCCGATAGGGATCCTCAGCCCCAGCATTTT. The full variable domain, in which reference TRBV2 and TRBJ1-5 provide the parts outside the CDR3, is EPEVTQTPSHQVTQMGQEVILRCVPISNHLYFYWYRQILGQKVEFLVSFYNNEISEKSEIFDDQFSVERPDGSNFTLKIRSTKLEDSAMYFCASSPDRDPQPQHFGDGTRLSIL.

The chain joins TRBV28 to TRBJ1-2, with TRBD1 matching over 7 bases. The V segment lost 5 bases and the J segment 7 bases; nucleotides outside the gene matches: 10. The CDR3 is 14 residues long. The germline V gene has CDR1 MDHEN and CDR2 SYDVKM. The CDR3: CASSRQGNSGGYTF. CDR3 DNA sequence: TGTGCCAGCAGTAGACAGGGTAATTCGGGTGGCTACACCTTC.

This clonotype has more than one count but fewer than ten. The chain carries TRBV6-5 and TRBJ2-3; the D is unclear. The germline V gene encodes CDR1 MNHEY and CDR2 SVGAGI. The CDR3 is 14 amino acids. The germline V and J ends were trimmed by 0 bases and 2 bases, with 6 bases remaining between them. CDR3 residues: CASSYSETTDTQYF. The DNA for the CDR3 is TGTGCCAGCAGTTACTCGGAGACCACAGATACGCAGTATTTT.

This clonotype was seen ten or more times. J is TRBJ2-6 and V is TRBV5-1; D perhaps matches TRBD1 (5 bases). The CDR3 is made up of 15 amino acids. CDR1 and CDR2 from the germline V gene are SGHRS and YFSETQ. The V end was cut by 1 base, the J end by 0 bases, with 5 bases between. CDR3 in DNA: TGCGCCAGCAGCTTGACAGGCTCTGGGGCCAACGTCCTGACTTTC. Amino acids: CASSLTGSGANVLTF.